This T cell receptor (beta chain) was sequenced during a study of cytomegalovirus exposure and HLA in healthy donors. Study outcomes and limitations: Donors were assumed by presence/absence analyses to have roughly uniform sequencing depth.

PCR employed 60 Vbeta and 13 Jbeta primers. As processed by the authors: A later analysis tallied about 80 million unique TCR beta chains, around 12 million of them shared. The assay was immunoSEQ multiplex PCR, and TCRdb's table has in-frame clones only and misses some. V, J and clone size reflect that table, while D and trimming were determined from the DNA. The repertoire holds 29,000 or so clones, with 62% as singletons. CDR1 and CDR2 from the germline V gene are MNHNS and SASEGT. V was clipped by 3 bases and J by 7 bases, with 7 bases between them. The CDR3 sequence is 12 residues long. Details on this clone: What it recognizes is unknown.

This sequence was found in a male donor in good health and CMV-seropositive. This sequence joins TRBV6-1 and TRBJ1-5; D not certain. Sequences were obtained from PBMCs. For the CDR3, the DNA is TGTGCCAGCAGTGAGTCCGTGCAGCCCCAGCATTTT. Its translation: CASSESVQPQHF.